Listed below are T cell receptor beta chains from one sample, sequenced in a study of control samples from healthy donors and cancer patients. Clones were read by immunoSEQ multiplex PCR, and TCRdb kept only the in-frame ones, dropping some. The table shows around 84,000 clones, with roughly nine tenths occurring only once. Sequencing input: blood. These receptors originate from a man aged 30 to 39 in good health. The CDR3 runs from the conserved cysteine through the conserved F or W. The order of the fields is D gene, J gene, clone size, V gene, CDR3 DNA, CDR3 protein. A D gene is named only where the DNA matches it firmly. Where a row states a size, it is once, few, many or the class of an expanded clone; other rows omit it.

TRBD2	TRBJ2-1	NA	TRBV27	TGTGCCAGCAGCTCCCCGGGTAGCGGGAGGCCCCATGAGCAGTTCTTC	CASSSPGSGRPHEQFF
NA	TRBJ1-2	NA	TRBV6-5	TGTGCCAGCAGCCCCAGCCGGGCAGGGAACTATGGCTACACCTTC	CASSPSRAGNYGYTF
NA	TRBJ2-3	NA	TRBV6-5	TGTGCCAGCAGGGCGGGACTGAGCACAGATACGCAGTATTTT	CASRAGLSTDTQYF
NA	TRBJ1-1	NA	TRBV11-2	TGTGCCAGCAGCTTGCGAAATACGAACACTGAAGCTTTCTTT	CASSLRNTNTEAFF
TRBD2	TRBJ2-6	NA	TRBV10-3	TGTGCCATCAGTGGGACTAGCGGCTCTGGGGCCAACGTCCTGACTTTC	CAISGTSGSGANVLTF
TRBD1	TRBJ1-2	NA	TRBV30	TGTGCCTGGAGTTTTAAGGGGGCGGGTGGCTACACCTTC	CAWSFKGAGGYTF
TRBD2	TRBJ2-2	NA	TRBV4-1	TGCGCCAGCAGCCGACAGCCGGGACTAGCGGGTATTCACACCGGGGAGCTGTTTTTT	CASSRQPGLAGIHTGELFF
NA	TRBJ1-5	NA	TRBV7-2	TGTGCCAGCAGCTTAGGTATCTTGAGCAATCAGCCCCAGCATTTT	CASSLGILSNQPQHF
NA	TRBJ2-1	NA	TRBV2	TGTGCCGGAGGGTACAGGGGCGGCTACAATGAGCAGTTCTTC	CAGGYRGGYNEQFF
TRBD2	TRBJ2-2	NA	TRBV12-5	TGTGCTAGTGGTTCTCAATGGGAGGGCCGACCCGGGGAGCTGTTTTTT	CASGSQWEGRPGELFF
NA	TRBJ2-7	NA	TRBV7-2	TGTGCCAGCAGTCCTACCAGGCTAGACTACGAGCAGTACTTC	CASSPTRLDYEQYF
NA	TRBJ2-1	NA	TRBV7-8	TGTGCCAGCAGCTTTGGCGGGACATATAGCAATGAGCAGTTCTTC	CASSFGGTYSNEQFF
TRBD1	TRBJ1-2	few	TRBV6-2/TRBV6-3	TGTGCCAGCAGTTCCGCAGGGGGCAACTATGGCTACACCTTC	CASSSAGGNYGYTF
NA	TRBJ2-7	NA	TRBV4-3	TGCGCCAGCAGCCAAGATCGGAACAGGTATACCTACGAGCAGTACTTC	CASSQDRNRYTYEQYF
TRBD2	TRBJ2-7	NA	TRBV5-1	TGCGCCAGCAGCCCACGGACTAGCGGGGAGCAGTACTTC	CASSPRTSGEQYF
TRBD2	TRBJ2-2	NA	TRBV7-8	TGTGCCAGCAGCTTAGACAGCGGGGGGATAACCGGGGAGCTGTTTTTT	CASSLDSGGITGELFF
NA	TRBJ1-5	NA	TRBV12-3/TRBV12-4	TGTGCCAGCAGCTCTGGTGGCTTTCAGCCCCAGCATTTT	CASSSGGFQPQHF
NA	TRBJ2-1	NA	TRBV3-1/TRBV3-2	TGTGCCAGCAGGCCAAGGGTAGGGTACAATGAGCAGTTCTTC	CASRPRVGYNEQFF
TRBD1	TRBJ1-6	few	TRBV28	TGTGCCAGCAGCCCTACAGGGGGCGGGTCACCCCTCCACTTT	CASSPTGGGSPLHF
NA	TRBJ1-2	NA	TRBV11-1	TGTGCCAGCAGCCCCGAAGGGGTCTATGGCTACACCTTC	CASSPEGVYGYTF
NA	TRBJ1-1	few	TRBV18	TGTGCCAGCTCGCTTCAGAGTCTCCTGAACACTGAAGCTTTCTTT	CASSLQSLLNTEAFF
NA	TRBJ1-2	NA	TRBV30	TGTGCCTGGAGAGTGGCAGCTAGTAACTATGGCTACACCTTC	CAWRVAASNYGYTF
NA	TRBJ1-6	NA	TRBV27	TGTGCCTCGAAAGGGGGCTCCTATAATTCACCCCTCCACTTT	CASKGGSYNSPLHF
NA	TRBJ2-7	once	TRBV4-2	TGTGCCAGCAGCCAAGATTGGCCTTCCTACGAGCAGTACTTC	CASSQDWPSYEQYF
TRBD1	TRBJ2-2	NA	TRBV2	TGTGCCAGCAGTCCCGGTCGACAGGGTCTATATTTGTTTTTT	CASSPGRQGLYLFF
TRBD2	TRBJ2-7	NA	TRBV6-6	TGTGCCAGCAGTTTGCGGACTAGCGGGGACTACGAGCAGTACTTC	CASSLRTSGDYEQYF
NA	TRBJ1-3	NA	TRBV19	TGTGCCAGTAGGATGAGTATCCGCACGATCTCTGGAAACACCATATATTTT	CASRMSIRTISGNTIYF
NA	TRBJ2-2	NA	TRBV28	TGTGCCGGCAGTACGCCGGGACTTTACACCGGGGAGCTGTTTTTT	CAGSTPGLYTGELFF
TRBD1	TRBJ1-4	NA	TRBV4-1	TGCGCCAGCAGCCCAGGACAGGGGACATTCGGTGGTGAAAAACTGTTTTTT	CASSPGQGTFGGEKLFF
NA	TRBJ2-7	NA	TRBV2	TGTGCCAGCAGTGGGGGCGAGTCCATTCGCTACGAGCAGTACTTC	CASSGGESIRYEQYF
NA	TRBJ1-1	NA	TRBV5-4	TGTGCCAGCAGTGATACAGGGTTGGCGACGACTGAAGCTTTCTTT	CASSDTGLATTEAFF
NA	TRBJ1-5	NA	TRBV27	TGTGCCAGCAGTTTAAAGGGATGGGGCTCTCAGCCCCAGCATTTT	CASSLKGWGSQPQHF
NA	TRBJ2-7	NA	TRBV6-5	TGTGCCAGCACGATGGCGGCGGGTTCCCTTGGCGAGCAGTACTTC	CASTMAAGSLGEQYF
TRBD2	TRBJ2-7	NA	TRBV6-5	TGTGCCAGCAGTTACGGACTAGCCTACGAGCAGTACTTC	CASSYGLAYEQYF
NA	TRBJ1-3	NA	TRBV30	TGTGCCAGAACGGACTCTGGAAACACCATATATTTT	CARTDSGNTIYF
NA	TRBJ2-2	NA	TRBV5-6	TGTGCCAGCAGCTTGAATCGGGAACACGTTCTCGGGAACACCGGGGAGCTGTTTTTT	CASSLNREHVLGNTGELFF